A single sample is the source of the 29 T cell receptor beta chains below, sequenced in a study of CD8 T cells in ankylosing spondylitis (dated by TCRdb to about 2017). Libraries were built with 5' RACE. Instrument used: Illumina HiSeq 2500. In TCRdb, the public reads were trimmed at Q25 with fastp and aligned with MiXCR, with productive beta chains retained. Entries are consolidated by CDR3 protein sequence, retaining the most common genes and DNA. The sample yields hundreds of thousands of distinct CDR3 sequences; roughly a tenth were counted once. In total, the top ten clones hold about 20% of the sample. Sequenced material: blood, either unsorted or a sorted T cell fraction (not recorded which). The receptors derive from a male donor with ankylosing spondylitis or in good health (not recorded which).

The CDR3 nucleotides are TGTGCCAGCAGGCCGAGGGGTGGGGACTATGGCTACACCTTC. It translates to CASRPRGGDYGYTF. This chain connects TRBV12-3 or TRBV12-4 to TRBJ1-2; possibly TRBD1 for D (5 bases). The CDR3 runs to 14 residues. V was trimmed by 6 bases and J by 3 bases, leaving 14 bases between them.

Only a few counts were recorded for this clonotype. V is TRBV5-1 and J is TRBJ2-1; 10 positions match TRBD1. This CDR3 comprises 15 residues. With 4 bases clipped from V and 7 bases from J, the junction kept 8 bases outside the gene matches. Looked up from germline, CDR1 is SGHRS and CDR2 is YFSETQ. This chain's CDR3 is CASSPSGTGANEQFF. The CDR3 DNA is TGCGCCAGCAGCCCATCCGGGACAGGGGCGAATGAGCAGTTCTTC.

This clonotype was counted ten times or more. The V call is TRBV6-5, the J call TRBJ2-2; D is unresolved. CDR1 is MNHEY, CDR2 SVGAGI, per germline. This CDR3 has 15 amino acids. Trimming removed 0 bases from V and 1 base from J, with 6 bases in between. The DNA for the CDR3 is TGTGCCAGCAGTTACTCGGCAGAGAACACCGGGGAGCTGTTTTTT. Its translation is CASSYSAENTGELFF.

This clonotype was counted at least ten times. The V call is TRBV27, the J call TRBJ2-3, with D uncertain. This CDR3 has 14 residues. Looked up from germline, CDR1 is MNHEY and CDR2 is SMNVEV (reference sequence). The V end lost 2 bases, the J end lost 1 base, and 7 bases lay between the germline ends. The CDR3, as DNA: TGTGCCAGCAGTTTAGCCAGGCGCACAGATACGCAGTATTTT. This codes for CASSLARRTDTQYF.

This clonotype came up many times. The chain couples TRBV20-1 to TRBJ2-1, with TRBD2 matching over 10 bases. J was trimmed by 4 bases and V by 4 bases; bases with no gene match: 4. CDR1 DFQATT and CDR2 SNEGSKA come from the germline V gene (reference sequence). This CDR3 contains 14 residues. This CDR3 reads CSATLAGAYNEQFF. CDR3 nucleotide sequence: TGCAGTGCTACCCTAGCGGGGGCTTACAATGAGCAGTTCTTC.

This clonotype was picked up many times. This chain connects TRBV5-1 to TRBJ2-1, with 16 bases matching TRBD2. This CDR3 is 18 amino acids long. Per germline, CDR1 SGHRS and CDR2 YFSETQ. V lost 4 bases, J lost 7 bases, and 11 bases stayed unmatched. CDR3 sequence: CASSLGTSGGARSNEQFF. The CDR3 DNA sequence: TGCGCCAGCAGCCTGGGGACTAGCGGGGGGGCCAGATCGAATGAGCAGTTCTTC.

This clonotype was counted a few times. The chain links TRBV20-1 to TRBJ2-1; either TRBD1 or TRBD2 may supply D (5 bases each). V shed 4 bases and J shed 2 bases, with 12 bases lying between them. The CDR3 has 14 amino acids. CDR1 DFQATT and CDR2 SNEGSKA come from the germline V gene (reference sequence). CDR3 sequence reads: CSANRDGTYNEQFF. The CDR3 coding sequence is TGCAGTGCTAACCGGGACGGAACCTACAATGAGCAGTTCTTC.

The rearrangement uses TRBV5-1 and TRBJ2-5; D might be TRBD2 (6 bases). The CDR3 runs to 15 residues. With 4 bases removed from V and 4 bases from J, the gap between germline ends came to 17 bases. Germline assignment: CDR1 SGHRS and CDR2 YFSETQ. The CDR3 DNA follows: TGCGCCAGCAGCCCCGGCGGGAATGGTGGAGAGACCCAGTACTTC. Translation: CASSPGGNGGETQYF. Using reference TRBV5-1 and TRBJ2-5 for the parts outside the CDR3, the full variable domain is KAGVTQTPRYLIKTRGQQVTLSCSPISGHRSVSWYQQTPGQGLQFLFEYFSETQRNKGNFPGRFSGRQFSNSRSEMNVSTLELGDSALYLCASSPGGNGGETQYFGPGTRLLVL.

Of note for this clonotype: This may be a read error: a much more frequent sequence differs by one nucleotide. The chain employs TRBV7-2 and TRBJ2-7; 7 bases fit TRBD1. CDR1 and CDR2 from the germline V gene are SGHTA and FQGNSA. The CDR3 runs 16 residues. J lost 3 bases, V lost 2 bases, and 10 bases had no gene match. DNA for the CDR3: TGTGCCAGCAGCTTATATGCCAGGGGGTCGGGCTACGAGCAGTACTTC. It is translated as CASSLYARGSGYEQYF.

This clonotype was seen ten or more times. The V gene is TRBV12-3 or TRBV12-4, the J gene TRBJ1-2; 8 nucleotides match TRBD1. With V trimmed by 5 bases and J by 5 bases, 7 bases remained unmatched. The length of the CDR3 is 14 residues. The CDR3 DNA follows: TGTGCCAGCAGTCCCGACAGGGGCATGTATGGCTACACCTTC. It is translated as CASSPDRGMYGYTF.

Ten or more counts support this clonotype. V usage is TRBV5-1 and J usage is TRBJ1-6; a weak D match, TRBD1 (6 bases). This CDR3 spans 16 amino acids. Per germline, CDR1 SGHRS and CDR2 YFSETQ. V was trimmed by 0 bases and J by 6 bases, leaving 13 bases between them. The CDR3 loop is CASSLGNRVGNSPLHF. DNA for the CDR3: TGCGCCAGCAGCTTGGGTAACAGGGTCGGTAATTCACCCCTCCACTTT.

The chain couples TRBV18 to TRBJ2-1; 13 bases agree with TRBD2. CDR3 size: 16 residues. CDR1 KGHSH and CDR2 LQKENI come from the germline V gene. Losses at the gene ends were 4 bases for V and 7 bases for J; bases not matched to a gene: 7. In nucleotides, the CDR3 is TGTGCCAGCTCACTCGGACTAGCGGGGGATGGGAATGAGCAGTTCTTC. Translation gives CASSLGLAGDGNEQFF.

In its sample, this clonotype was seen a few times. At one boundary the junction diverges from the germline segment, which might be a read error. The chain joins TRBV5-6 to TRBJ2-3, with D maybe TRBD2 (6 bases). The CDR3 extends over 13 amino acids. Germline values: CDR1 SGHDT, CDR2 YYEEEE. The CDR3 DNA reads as TGTGCCAGCAGGCGGGGACGCCTCGATAAGCAGTATTTT. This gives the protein CASRRGRLDKQYF. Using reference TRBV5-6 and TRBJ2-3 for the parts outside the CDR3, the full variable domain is DAGVTQSPTHLIKTRGQQVTLRCSPKSGHDTVSWYQQALGQGPQFIFQYYEEEERQRGNFPDRFSGHQFPNYSSELNVNALLLGDSALYLCASRRGRLDKQYFGPGTRLTVL.

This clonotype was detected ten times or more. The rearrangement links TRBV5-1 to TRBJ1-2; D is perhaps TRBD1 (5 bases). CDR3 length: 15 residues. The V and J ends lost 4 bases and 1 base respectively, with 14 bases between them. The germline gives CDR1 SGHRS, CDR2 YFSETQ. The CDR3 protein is CASSAVRDVNYGYTF. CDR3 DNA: TGCGCCAGCAGCGCAGTTCGGGACGTTAACTATGGCTACACCTTC. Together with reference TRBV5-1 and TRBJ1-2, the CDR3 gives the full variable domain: KAGVTQTPRYLIKTRGQQVTLSCSPISGHRSVSWYQQTPGQGLQFLFEYFSETQRNKGNFPGRFSGRQFSNSRSEMNVSTLELGDSALYLCASSAVRDVNYGYTFGSGTRLTVV.

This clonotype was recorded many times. Here the CDR3 DNA reads TGTGCCAGCAGCCTATCCGCGACCGAGTACAATGAGCAGTTCTTC. Its translation: CASSLSATEYNEQFF. The chain uses TRBV11-2 and TRBJ2-1, with D unresolved. There are 15 residues in the CDR3. The V and J ends lost 5 bases and 4 bases respectively, with 15 bases between them. Germline assignment: CDR1 SGHAT and CDR2 FQNNGV.

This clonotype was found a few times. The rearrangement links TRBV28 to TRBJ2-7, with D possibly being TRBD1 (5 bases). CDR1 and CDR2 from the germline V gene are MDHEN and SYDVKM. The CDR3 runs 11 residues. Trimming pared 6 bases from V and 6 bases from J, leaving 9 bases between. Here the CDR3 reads CASRAQGEQYF. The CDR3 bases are TGTGCCAGCAGGGCCCAGGGCGAGCAGTACTTC.

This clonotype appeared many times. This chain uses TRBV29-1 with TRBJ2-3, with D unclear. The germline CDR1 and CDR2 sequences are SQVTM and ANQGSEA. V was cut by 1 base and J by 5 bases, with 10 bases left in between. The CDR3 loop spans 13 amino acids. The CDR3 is CSVEVGMGDTQYF. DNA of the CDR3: TGCAGCGTTGAAGTTGGAATGGGAGATACGCAGTATTTT.

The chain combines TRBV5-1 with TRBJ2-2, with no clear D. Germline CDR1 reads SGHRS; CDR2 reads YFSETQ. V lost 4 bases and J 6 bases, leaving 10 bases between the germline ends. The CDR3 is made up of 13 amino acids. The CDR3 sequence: CASSQPSAGELFF. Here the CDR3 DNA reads TGCGCCAGCAGCCAGCCGTCAGCCGGGGAGCTGTTTTTT.

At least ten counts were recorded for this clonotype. CDR3 in DNA: TGCGCCAGCAGCTTGGGGGGCGACTCGAGAAAGCAGTACTTC. Its translation is CASSLGGDSRKQYF. The chain uses TRBV5-1 and TRBJ2-4, with D tentatively TRBD1 (5 bases). Looked up from germline, CDR1 is SGHRS and CDR2 is YFSETQ. V lost 0 bases, J lost 13 bases, and 17 bases lay in between. This CDR3 has 14 residues.

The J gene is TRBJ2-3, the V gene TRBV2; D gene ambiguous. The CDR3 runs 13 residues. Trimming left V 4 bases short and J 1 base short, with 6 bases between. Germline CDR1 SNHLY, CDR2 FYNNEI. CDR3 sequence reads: CASSVLGTDTQYF. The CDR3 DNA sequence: TGTGCCAGCAGTGTGCTTGGCACAGATACGCAGTATTTT.

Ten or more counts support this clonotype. In nucleotides, the CDR3 is TGTGCCAGCAGTTTAGGGGGACTTTGCACCTTC. This sequence encodes CASSLGGLCTF. This rearrangement joins TRBV12-3 or TRBV12-4 to TRBJ1-2; tentatively, D is TRBD1 (5 bases). The CDR3 spans 11 residues. Trimming pared 1 base from V and 13 bases from J, leaving 10 bases between.

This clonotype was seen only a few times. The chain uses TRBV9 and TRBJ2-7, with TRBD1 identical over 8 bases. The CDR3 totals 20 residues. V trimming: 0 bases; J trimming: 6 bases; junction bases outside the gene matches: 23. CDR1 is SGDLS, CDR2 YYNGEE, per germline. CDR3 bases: TGTGCCAGCAGCGTAGTTTGGCCCTGGATCTCAGGACAGGGCCACTCCGAGCAGTACTTC. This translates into CASSVVWPWISGQGHSEQYF.

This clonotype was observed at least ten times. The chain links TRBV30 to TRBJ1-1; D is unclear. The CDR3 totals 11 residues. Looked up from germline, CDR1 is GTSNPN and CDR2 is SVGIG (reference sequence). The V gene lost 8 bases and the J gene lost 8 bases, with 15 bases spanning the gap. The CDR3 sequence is CAVSLDEEAFF. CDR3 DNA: TGTGCCGTATCCCTGGACGAGGAAGCTTTCTTT.

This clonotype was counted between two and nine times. The CDR3 DNA sequence: TGCACCATCGTGGGGGGTATCGACAATGAGCAGTTCTTC. As protein: CTIVGGIDNEQFF. The chain joins TRBV29-1 to TRBJ2-1; D may be TRBD2 (6 bases). The CDR3 extends over 13 amino acids. Germline lookup yields CDR1 SQVTM and CDR2 ANQGSEA.

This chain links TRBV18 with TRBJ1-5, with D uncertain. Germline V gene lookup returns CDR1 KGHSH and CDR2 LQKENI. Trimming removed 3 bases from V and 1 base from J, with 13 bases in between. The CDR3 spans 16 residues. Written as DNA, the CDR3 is TGTGCCAGCTCACCTTCGCGCTCCAAGAGCAATCAGCCCCAGCATTTT. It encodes CASSPSRSKSNQPQHF.

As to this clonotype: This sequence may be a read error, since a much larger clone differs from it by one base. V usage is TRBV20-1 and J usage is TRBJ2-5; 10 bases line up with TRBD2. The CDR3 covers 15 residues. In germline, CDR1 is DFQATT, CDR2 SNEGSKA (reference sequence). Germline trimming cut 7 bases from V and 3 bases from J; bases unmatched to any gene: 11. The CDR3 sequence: CSDSGSGGAEETQYF. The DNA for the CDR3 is TGCAGTGATAGCGGAAGCGGGGGGGCCGAAGAGACCCAGTACTTC.

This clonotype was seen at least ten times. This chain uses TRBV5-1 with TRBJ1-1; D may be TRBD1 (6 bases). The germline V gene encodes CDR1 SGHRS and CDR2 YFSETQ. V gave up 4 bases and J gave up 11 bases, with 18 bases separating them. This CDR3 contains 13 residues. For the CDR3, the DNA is TGCGCCAGCAGCCTTGGACAGAATATCATGGCTTTCTTT. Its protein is CASSLGQNIMAFF.

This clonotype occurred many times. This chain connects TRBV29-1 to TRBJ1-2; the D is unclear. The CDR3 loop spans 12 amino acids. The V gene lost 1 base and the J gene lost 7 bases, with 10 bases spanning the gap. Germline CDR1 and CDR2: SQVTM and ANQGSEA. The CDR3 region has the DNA TGCAGCGTTGAAGGGACCTGGGGTGGCTACACCTTC. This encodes CSVEGTWGGYTF.

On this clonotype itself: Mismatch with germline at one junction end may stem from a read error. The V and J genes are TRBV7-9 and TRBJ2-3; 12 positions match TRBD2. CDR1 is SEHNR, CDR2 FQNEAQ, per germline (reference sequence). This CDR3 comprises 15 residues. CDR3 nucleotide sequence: TGTGCCAGCAGCCTAGCGGGGGGGACCACAGATACGCAGTATTTT. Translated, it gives CASSLAGGTTDTQYF.